A single sample is the source of the 29 T cell receptor beta chains below, sequenced in a study of CD8 T cells in Susac syndrome. With random hexamers, about 0.5 to 1 ug RNA was reverse transcribed. TCRdb fed the immunoSEQ multiplex PCR reads into MiXCR, producing one record per CDR3 protein. The repertoire consists of approximately 130,000 distinct CDR3 sequences, with roughly 89% occurring once and the leading ten covering approximately 0.24%. Sequences were obtained from CD8+ T cells from PBMCs. These TCRs come from a human donor with multiple sclerosis.

This sequence joins TRBV30 and TRBJ2-1; D remains unclear. Per the germline V gene, CDR1 is GTSNPN and CDR2 is SVGIG (reference sequence). V was clipped by 5 bases and J by 8 bases, with 10 bases between them. The CDR3 covers 11 residues. CDR3 amino acids: CAWGYSDEQFF. DNA of the CDR3: TGTGCCTGGGGGTACTCGGATGAGCAGTTCTTC.

CDR3 in DNA: TGTGCCAGCCACCCACTAGCGGTGGCCGGGGAGCTGTTTTTT. This gives the protein CASHPLAVAGELFF. The chain is built from TRBV12-3 or TRBV12-4 and TRBJ2-2, with 8 bases that match TRBD2. V lost 8 bases and J lost 6; bases outside the gene matches: 8. This CDR3 contains 14 residues.

This clonotype is a singleton in its sample. At one end, the junction sequence differs from germline, possibly due to a read error. The rearrangement links TRBV4-1 to TRBJ2-2; the D gene is possibly TRBD2 (5 bases). CDR1 and CDR2 from the germline V gene are MGHRA and YSYEKL. The CDR3 runs 15 residues. This CDR3 reads CASSPTEIGTGELFF. CDR3 nucleotide sequence: TGCGCCAGCAGCCCCACCGAAATAGGAACCGGGGAGCTTTTTTTT.

The chain employs TRBV7-6 and TRBJ2-7, with D possibly TRBD2 on 6 matching bases. With 3 bases removed from V and 2 bases from J, the gap between germline ends came to 11 bases. There are 14 residues in the CDR3. Germline-derived CDR1 and CDR2 are SGHVS and FNYEAQ. CDR3 nucleotides: TGTGCCAGCAGCTTCGGCGGGACCCCCTACGAGCAGTACTTC. Translation: CASSFGGTPYEQYF.

The CDR3 is CASSPLAGGPSFEEQYF. The CDR3 nucleotides are TGTGCCAGCAGCCCGCTAGCGGGAGGGCCGTCGTTCGAGGAGCAGTACTTC. V is TRBV7-2 and J is TRBJ2-7; 12 bases map to TRBD2. Germline lookup yields CDR1 SGHTA and CDR2 FQGNSA. This CDR3 spans 17 amino acids. Trimming at V came to 5 bases and at J to 7 bases, leaving 15 bases not matched to a gene.

This CDR3 reads CASSLASGSENEQYF. The CDR3 DNA reads as TGTGCCAGCAGTTTAGCTAGCGGGAGTGAAAACGAGCAGTACTTC. The chain links TRBV27 to TRBJ2-7, with 10 bases aligning to TRBD2. CDR1 MNHEY and CDR2 SMNVEV come from the germline V gene (reference sequence). This CDR3 contains 15 residues. The ends lost 2 bases at V and 5 bases at J; junction bases unmatched: 6.

The V gene is TRBV12-3 or TRBV12-4, the J gene TRBJ2-7; 8 nucleotides line up with TRBD1. There are 14 residues in the CDR3. V shed 5 bases, J shed 5 bases, and the junction held 8 bases outside the gene matches. CDR3 in amino acids: CASSIRDRLDEQYF. DNA for the CDR3: TGTGCCAGCAGTATCCGGGACAGGCTCGACGAGCAGTACTTC.

The V call is TRBV4-1, the J call TRBJ2-1, with 7 nucleotides matching TRBD2. Trimming removed 2 bases from V and 7 bases from J; junction bases left unmatched: 14. Germline loops: CDR1 MGHRA, CDR2 YSYEKL. The CDR3 covers 17 residues. CDR3 residues: CASSQRTRAGVGNEQFF. CDR3 sequence (DNA): TGCGCCAGCAGCCAAAGGACTCGTGCGGGAGTGGGGAATGAGCAGTTCTTC.

This chain joins TRBV29-1 and TRBJ1-1, with a weak D call TRBD1 (6 bases). The germline gives CDR1 SQVTM, CDR2 ANQGSEA. Trimming cost V 7 bases and J 5 bases, with 26 bases left between them. The length of the CDR3 is 16 residues. The CDR3, as DNA: TGCAGCGCTGAGAAAAAAGATTTCACAGGGAGGACTGAAGCTTTCTTT. It specifies CSAEKKDFTGRTEAFF.

V and J are TRBV4-1 and TRBJ1-1; D gene uncertain. Germline V gene sequence: CDR1 MGHRA, CDR2 YSYEKL. CDR3 length equals 15 residues. With 2 bases removed from V and 3 bases from J, the gap between germline ends came to 13 bases. CDR3 sequence: CASSQHPKQHTEAFF. CDR3 DNA: TGCGCCAGCAGCCAACACCCTAAACAGCACACTGAAGCTTTCTTT.

CDR3 region: CAISEPGLAGGTDNEQFF. The DNA for the CDR3 is TGTGCCATCAGTGAGCCGGGACTAGCGGGAGGAACCGACAATGAGCAGTTCTTC. The chain recombines TRBV10-3 with TRBJ2-1, with 15 bases identical to TRBD2. Germline CDR1 and CDR2: ENHRY and SYGVKD. Trimming at V came to 2 bases and at J to 5 bases, leaving 7 bases not matched to a gene. The CDR3 is 18 amino acids.

Only a few counts were recorded for this clonotype. The chain has TRBV12-3 or TRBV12-4 and TRBJ2-2; D is uncertain. V lost 5 bases and J 6 bases, leaving 4 bases between the germline ends. The CDR3 is made up of 11 amino acids. DNA of the CDR3: TGTGCCAGCAGTGAAGCCGGGGAGCTGTTTTTT. Translated, it gives CASSEAGELFF.

J is TRBJ2-1 and V is TRBV19; 8 nucleotides align to TRBD2. The CDR3 runs 17 residues. Germline CDR1 reads LNHDA; CDR2 reads SQIVND (reference sequence). V trimming: 5 bases; J trimming: 5 bases; junction bases outside the gene matches: 14. The CDR3 loop is CASSPRAGGLGDNEQFF. CDR3 nucleotides: TGTGCCAGTAGTCCTAGGGCGGGGGGCCTCGGAGACAATGAGCAGTTCTTC.

The V and J genes are TRBV12-3 or TRBV12-4 and TRBJ2-1; 7 bases align to TRBD2. With V trimmed by 5 bases and J by 13 bases, 11 bases remained unmatched. The CDR3 is 13 amino acids. CDR3 coding DNA: TGTGCCAGCAGTCGGGAGGCCCGGTGGGGACAGTTCTTC. It codes for CASSREARWGQFF.

This chain connects TRBV4-2 to TRBJ1-1; D perhaps matches TRBD1 (6 bases). The CDR3 length is 13 residues. V was trimmed by 6 bases and J by 4 bases, leaving 12 bases between them. Germline assignment: CDR1 LGHNA and CDR2 YNFKEQ. CDR3 nucleotide sequence: TGTGCCAGCAGGGAACAGGGAAGCACTGAAGCTTTCTTT. Protein: CASREQGSTEAFF.

The rearrangement joins TRBV12-3 or TRBV12-4 to TRBJ2-5; D is perhaps TRBD1 (5 bases). V was cut by 7 bases and J by 3 bases, with 12 bases left in between. The CDR3 spans 13 residues. CDR3 DNA: TGTGCCAGCACCCAAGGGGCAGAAGAGACCCAGTACTTC. Residues: CASTQGAEETQYF.

This clonotype was seen a few times. The DNA for the CDR3 is TGTGCCAGCAGTTTATCCGGCACAGATACGCAGTATTTT. Encoded protein: CASSLSGTDTQYF. This chain links TRBV27 with TRBJ2-3, with no clear D. The CDR3 totals 13 residues. Trimming stripped 0 bases from V and 1 base from J, with 2 bases between. CDR1 and CDR2 from the germline V gene are MNHEY and SMNVEV (reference sequence).

The chain joins TRBV6-5 to TRBJ2-1, with D perhaps given as TRBD1 or TRBD2 (5 bases each). Germline V lookup: CDR1 MNHEY, CDR2 SVGAGI. This CDR3 comprises 14 residues. With 7 bases removed from V and 10 bases from J, the gap between germline ends came to 20 bases. CDR3 in DNA: TGTGCCAGCATGGCCGGGACGAGGGGCCCCGAGCAGTTCTTC. Protein sequence: CASMAGTRGPEQFF.

The chain links TRBV7-9 to TRBJ2-7; tentatively, D is TRBD2 (5 bases). Germline lookup yields CDR1 SEHNR and CDR2 FQNEAQ (reference sequence). The germline V and J ends were trimmed by 3 bases and 5 bases, with 11 bases remaining between them. The CDR3 extends over 13 amino acids. The CDR3 protein is CASSLRVSNEQYF. CDR3 sequence (DNA): TGTGCCAGCAGCTTGAGGGTGTCAAACGAGCAGTACTTC.

V usage is TRBV3-1 and J usage is TRBJ2-1; 7 nucleotides match TRBD2. Germline V lookup: CDR1 LGHDT, CDR2 YNNKEL (reference sequence). The J segment lost 7 bases and the V segment lost 2 bases, leaving 11 bases of the junction unmatched. This CDR3 spans 16 amino acids. CDR3 residues: CASSQSVRLARNEQFF. In DNA, the CDR3 is TGTGCCAGCAGCCAATCGGTTCGACTAGCACGAAATGAGCAGTTCTTC.

This chain joins TRBV6-2 or TRBV6-3 and TRBJ1-1; D is unclear. V was clipped by 3 bases and J by 1 base, with 9 bases between them. CDR1 is MNHEY and CDR2 is SVGEGT in the germline V gene. CDR3 length equals 14 residues. The chain's CDR3 is CASSYGAANTEAFF. CDR3 sequence (DNA): TGTGCCAGCAGTTATGGTGCCGCGAACACTGAAGCTTTCTTT.

V is TRBV5-4 and J is TRBJ1-1, with D possibly matching TRBD1 (5 bases). This CDR3 has 13 residues. The germline V gene has CDR1 SGHNT and CDR2 YYREEE (reference sequence). Trimming cost V 5 bases and J 5 bases, with 13 bases left between them. This CDR3 is CASRAGPGTEAFF. The CDR3 DNA reads TGTGCCAGCAGAGCGGGGCCAGGGACTGAAGCTTTCTTT.

This sequence joins TRBV28 and TRBJ2-6; D perhaps matches TRBD2 (5 bases). The CDR3 covers 15 residues. Germline V gene data show CDR1 as MDHEN and CDR2 as SYDVKM. V shed 5 bases and J shed 0 bases, with 8 bases lying between them. CDR3 in DNA: TGTGCCAGCAGTGGACTCCGCTCTGGGGCCAACGTCCTGACTTTC. Its protein product is CASSGLRSGANVLTF. The whole variable domain, filled in from reference TRBV28 and TRBJ2-6, reads DVKVTQSSRYLVKRTGEKVFLECVQDMDHENMFWYRQDPGLGLRLIYFSYDVKMKEKGDIPEGYSVSREKKERFSLILESASTNQTSMYLCASSGLRSGANVLTFGAGSRLTVL.

This CDR3 reads CASSLWDPANEQYF. The CDR3 DNA sequence: TGTGCCAGCAGTTTATGGGACCCGGCCAACGAGCAGTACTTC. The V gene is TRBV12-3 or TRBV12-4, the J gene TRBJ2-7; possibly TRBD1 or TRBD2 for D (5 bases each). The length of the CDR3 is 14 residues. V gave up 2 bases and J gave up 5 bases, with 13 bases separating them.

The genes are TRBV4-1 and TRBJ2-3; D possibly corresponds to TRBD2 (5 bases). CDR1 MGHRA and CDR2 YSYEKL come from the germline V gene. The length of the CDR3 is 14 residues. With 2 bases removed from V and 8 bases from J, the gap between germline ends came to 14 bases. CDR3 amino acids: CASSQLDYRGTQYF. CDR3 bases: TGCGCCAGCAGCCAACTTGACTACCGGGGTACGCAGTATTTT.

The V and J genes are TRBV5-4 and TRBJ2-1; TRBD1 is a possible D gene (6 bases). Trimming took off 3 bases at V and 9 bases at J, with 10 bases between the two ends. This CDR3 is 12 amino acids long. From germline, CDR1 is SGHNT and CDR2 YYREEE (reference sequence). The CDR3 region has the DNA TGTGCCAGCAGCTCAGGGGACGGTGAGCAGTTCTTC. Translating gives CASSSGDGEQFF.

The CDR3 reads CSAREGLAPRLRGAQFF. CDR3 coding DNA: TGCAGTGCTAGAGAAGGGCTAGCGCCAAGGCTAAGAGGGGCGCAGTTCTTC. The V and J genes are TRBV20-1 and TRBJ2-1, with D possibly being TRBD2 (6 bases). The V gene's germline CDR1 is DFQATT and CDR2 SNEGSKA (reference sequence). V was trimmed by 0 bases and J by 12 bases, leaving 27 bases between them. The CDR3 length is 17 residues.

This clonotype came up a few times. V is TRBV4-1 and J is TRBJ2-3; tentative D call: TRBD2 (6 bases). V was trimmed by 5 bases and J by 4 bases, leaving 13 bases between them. The CDR3 consists of 14 residues. The germline CDR1 and CDR2 sequences are MGHRA and YSYEKL. The CDR3 here is CASSKTGTADTQYF. The CDR3, as DNA: TGCGCCAGCAGCAAAACTGGGACTGCAGATACGCAGTATTTT.

The chain links TRBV6-2 or TRBV6-3 to TRBJ1-2; D gene uncertain. This CDR3 comprises 13 residues. Germline CDR1 MNHEY, CDR2 SVGEGT. The V gene lost 2 bases and the J gene lost 1 base, with 5 bases spanning the gap. The DNA for the CDR3 is TGTGCCAGCAGTTACGGGTTTAACTATGGCTACACCTTC. It encodes CASSYGFNYGYTF.